These T cell receptor beta chains were read from a single sample in a study of spatial heterogeneity in lung cancer. TCRdb re-derived calls from the 5' RACE reads in MiXCR, one entry per CDR3 protein. The table records just under 95,000 distinct CDR3 sequences, about 12% of them present only once. Sequencing was performed on PBMCs, taken at surgery. The receptors derive from a male donor with early-stage non-small cell lung cancer. CDR3s include the opening cysteine and the closing phenylalanine or tryptophan. D genes are given only for firm matches. Clone size, where shown, is once, few, many, or a class for clones that have expanded.

V gene: TRBV7-2
J gene: TRBJ2-5
D gene: .
clone size: few
CDR3 DNA: TGTGCCAGCAGCCCGCGTACTAGCTCCGAGTTGAAGACCCAGTACTTC
CDR3 protein: CASSPRTSSELKTQYF

V gene: TRBV20-1
J gene: TRBJ2-4
D gene: TRBD2
clone size: many
CDR3 DNA: TGCAGTGCTAGAGATCTGACTAGCGGGAAACGGTCCAAAAACATTCAGTACTTC
CDR3 protein: CSARDLTSGKRSKNIQYF

V gene: TRBV5-8
J gene: TRBJ2-5
D gene: TRBD2
clone size: few
CDR3 DNA: TGTGCCAGCAGCTTCCTGATCGGGGGGGCCTCTCAAGAGACCCAGTACTTC
CDR3 protein: CASSFLIGGASQETQYF

V gene: TRBV5-1
J gene: TRBJ2-7
D gene: .
clone size: .
CDR3 DNA: TGCGCCAGCACCCGGCTCCAGGGGGGAAACTACGAGCAGTACTTC
CDR3 protein: CASTRLQGGNYEQYF

V gene: TRBV28
J gene: TRBJ2-7
D gene: .
clone size: many
CDR3 DNA: TGTGCCAGCAGTTTACTGACAGGAGGAAACGAGCAGTACTTC
CDR3 protein: CASSLLTGGNEQYF

V gene: TRBV7-2
J gene: TRBJ2-2
D gene: .
clone size: few
CDR3 DNA: TGTGCCAGCAGCTTATATGCCGGGGAGCTGTTTTTT
CDR3 protein: CASSLYAGELFF

V gene: TRBV3-1
J gene: TRBJ1-2
D gene: .
clone size: .
CDR3 DNA: TGTGCCAGCAGCCAAAGTAACGGTGGCTACACCTTC
CDR3 protein: CASSQSNGGYTF

V gene: TRBV20-1
J gene: TRBJ1-5
D gene: .
clone size: few
CDR3 DNA: TGCAGTGCTAGAGTAGGCCCGAATCAGCCCCAGCATTTT
CDR3 protein: CSARVGPNQPQHF

V gene: TRBV7-3
J gene: TRBJ2-3
D gene: .
clone size: few
CDR3 DNA: TGTGCCAGCAGCCCGGCTACAGATACGCAGTATTTT
CDR3 protein: CASSPATDTQYF

V gene: TRBV10-3
J gene: TRBJ1-2
D gene: TRBD1
clone size: few
CDR3 DNA: TGTGCCATCAAAGGGACAGGGGATTTTTTAGGCTACACCTTC
CDR3 protein: CAIKGTGDFLGYTF

V gene: TRBV4-1
J gene: TRBJ1-5
D gene: .
clone size: few
CDR3 DNA: TGCGCCAGCAGCCAAGGATTCAGCCCTTCAAGGGTCCTGGAGGGCAATCAGCCCCAGCATTTT
CDR3 protein: CASSQGFSPSRVLEGNQPQHF

V gene: TRBV20-1
J gene: TRBJ2-1
D gene: TRBD2
clone size: few
CDR3 DNA: TGCAGTGCCGCGGGGGGTATTGAGCAGTTCTTC
CDR3 protein: CSAAGGIEQFF

V gene: TRBV29-1
J gene: TRBJ2-1
D gene: TRBD2
clone size: few
CDR3 DNA: TGCAGCGTTGAAGATGCGGGAGCCCGGGATTGGTCCTACAATGAGCAGTTCTTC
CDR3 protein: CSVEDAGARDWSYNEQFF

V gene: TRBV21-1
J gene: TRBJ1-4
D gene: .
clone size: many
CDR3 DNA: TGTGCCAGCCCCAGAGGCAACTTTAGGGGAACTAATGAAAAACTGTTTTTT
CDR3 protein: CASPRGNFRGTNEKLFF

V gene: TRBV12-3/TRBV12-4
J gene: TRBJ2-7
D gene: TRBD1
clone size: .
CDR3 DNA: TGTGCCAGCAGTCCAGGGACAGGGGGGAGTACCTACGAGCAGTACTTC
CDR3 protein: CASSPGTGGSTYEQYF

V gene: TRBV29-1
J gene: TRBJ1-3
D gene: .
clone size: .
CDR3 DNA: TGCAGCGCTGGATACGCTGGAAACACCATATATTTT
CDR3 protein: CSAGYAGNTIYF

V gene: TRBV27
J gene: TRBJ1-1
D gene: TRBD1
clone size: many
CDR3 DNA: TGTGCCAGCAGAACGACAGGGGGCGCGGAGCGAAGGTCTGAAGCTTTCTTT
CDR3 protein: CASRTTGGAERRSEAFF

V gene: TRBV29-1
J gene: TRBJ1-6
D gene: .
clone size: many
CDR3 DNA: TGCAGCATACGACAGGCTTATAATTCACCCCTCCACTTT
CDR3 protein: CSIRQAYNSPLHF

V gene: TRBV29-1
J gene: TRBJ2-7
D gene: .
clone size: .
CDR3 DNA: TGCAGCGTTACGGCGGGGAACTCCTACGAGCAGTACTTC
CDR3 protein: CSVTAGNSYEQYF

V gene: TRBV28
J gene: TRBJ2-7
D gene: .
clone size: .
CDR3 DNA: TGTGCCAGCCGAGGTCAGGGTCCCACCTACGAGCAGTACTTC
CDR3 protein: CASRGQGPTYEQYF

V gene: TRBV7-9
J gene: TRBJ2-7
D gene: TRBD1
clone size: .
CDR3 DNA: TGTGCCAGCAGCCCCAGGGGGCACCTCTACGAGCAGTACTTC
CDR3 protein: CASSPRGHLYEQYF

V gene: TRBV20-1
J gene: TRBJ2-1
D gene: TRBD2
clone size: .
CDR3 DNA: TGCAGTGCTCGACCGGGACTACCGCAGTTCTTC
CDR3 protein: CSARPGLPQFF

V gene: TRBV6-2/TRBV6-3
J gene: TRBJ2-7
D gene: .
clone size: .
CDR3 DNA: TGTGCCAGCAGTCGAGGCGGATGGCAGTACTTC
CDR3 protein: CASSRGGWQYF

V gene: TRBV10-3
J gene: TRBJ2-1
D gene: TRBD1
clone size: few
CDR3 DNA: TGTGCCTCTACCCAACCGGGACAGGGGGCCAATGAGCAGTTCTTC
CDR3 protein: CASTQPGQGANEQFF

V gene: TRBV7-2
J gene: TRBJ2-6
D gene: .
clone size: .
CDR3 DNA: TGTGCCAGCAGCTTAAATTCACCCAGCTCTGGGGCCAACGTCCTGACTTTC
CDR3 protein: CASSLNSPSSGANVLTF

V gene: TRBV12-3/TRBV12-4
J gene: TRBJ2-7
D gene: TRBD2
clone size: .
CDR3 DNA: TGTGCCAGCAGTATGGGACTAGCGGGAGACGAGCAGTACTTC
CDR3 protein: CASSMGLAGDEQYF

V gene: TRBV27
J gene: TRBJ2-7
D gene: TRBD1
clone size: few
CDR3 DNA: TGTGCCAGCAGTTTATTTGGGACAGGGGGTTACGAGCAGTACTTC
CDR3 protein: CASSLFGTGGYEQYF

V gene: TRBV5-4
J gene: TRBJ1-2
D gene: TRBD1
clone size: .
CDR3 DNA: TGTGCCAGCAGCCATACCCGGGGACAGGGCTATGGCTACACCTTC
CDR3 protein: CASSHTRGQGYGYTF

V gene: TRBV4-3
J gene: TRBJ2-7
D gene: .
clone size: few
CDR3 DNA: TGCGCCAGCAGCCAAGATCCGGGACAAGACTACGAGCAGTACTTC
CDR3 protein: CASSQDPGQDYEQYF

V gene: TRBV7-3
J gene: TRBJ2-6
D gene: .
clone size: few
CDR3 DNA: TGTGCCAGCAGTCGGAAGAGGTCAGGGGCCAACGTCCTGACTTTC
CDR3 protein: CASSRKRSGANVLTF

V gene: TRBV15
J gene: TRBJ2-1
D gene: .
clone size: few
CDR3 DNA: TGTGCCACCAGTCAGCTAGCCATCAATGAGCAGTTCTTC
CDR3 protein: CATSQLAINEQFF

V gene: TRBV7-2
J gene: TRBJ2-1
D gene: TRBD1
clone size: .
CDR3 DNA: TGTGCCAGCAGCTTGGACAGGGACTCCTACAATGAGCAGTTCTTC
CDR3 protein: CASSLDRDSYNEQFF

V gene: TRBV25-1
J gene: TRBJ2-7
D gene: TRBD1
clone size: .
CDR3 DNA: TGTGCCAGCAGTGAATTGGGACAGTCCTACGAGCAGTACTTC
CDR3 protein: CASSELGQSYEQYF

V gene: TRBV28
J gene: TRBJ2-5
D gene: .
clone size: .
CDR3 DNA: TGTGCCAGCAGCCCCCGCGGGGCGGCCCGGGGGACCCAGTACTTC
CDR3 protein: CASSPRGAARGTQYF

V gene: TRBV27
J gene: TRBJ2-1
D gene: .
clone size: many
CDR3 DNA: TGTGCCAGCAAGGACAAACGGAATGAGCAGTTCTTC
CDR3 protein: CASKDKRNEQFF

V gene: TRBV30
J gene: TRBJ2-1
D gene: .
clone size: few
CDR3 DNA: TGTGCCTGGAGTGCCCCACAGAGGCTGGGTCTAAATGAGCAGTTCTTC
CDR3 protein: CAWSAPQRLGLNEQFF

V gene: TRBV19
J gene: TRBJ1-2
D gene: .
clone size: .
CDR3 DNA: TGTGCCAGTAGTATTACCGGGGGGCGTGACTATGGCTACACCTTC
CDR3 protein: CASSITGGRDYGYTF

V gene: TRBV2
J gene: TRBJ2-3
D gene: TRBD1
clone size: few
CDR3 DNA: TGTGCCAGCAGGGAGACAGGGGGGATAGATACGCAGTATTTT
CDR3 protein: CASRETGGIDTQYF

V gene: TRBV29-1
J gene: TRBJ2-7
D gene: TRBD1
clone size: .
CDR3 DNA: TGCAGCGTTGCCCGAACCGGGACAGCCTACGAGCAGTACTTC
CDR3 protein: CSVARTGTAYEQYF

V gene: TRBV10-1
J gene: TRBJ2-1
D gene: TRBD2
clone size: few
CDR3 DNA: TGCGCCAGCAGTGAGACTAGCGGGGGGGCAAAAGATGAGCAGTTCTTC
CDR3 protein: CASSETSGGAKDEQFF

V gene: TRBV29-1
J gene: TRBJ2-1
D gene: .
clone size: few
CDR3 DNA: TGCAGCGCTGGGATCAATGAGCAGTTCTTC
CDR3 protein: CSAGINEQFF

V gene: TRBV2
J gene: TRBJ2-5
D gene: TRBD2
clone size: .
CDR3 DNA: TGTGCCAGCAGGCCCAGCGGGGGGATGGGGACCCAGTACTTC
CDR3 protein: CASRPSGGMGTQYF

V gene: TRBV28
J gene: TRBJ1-4
D gene: .
clone size: few
CDR3 DNA: TGTGCCAGCAGTAGCTACAGTGGTGAAAAACTGTTTTTT
CDR3 protein: CASSSYSGEKLFF

V gene: TRBV6-1
J gene: TRBJ1-5
D gene: .
clone size: few
CDR3 DNA: TGTGCCAGCAGATCCAATTGGAATCAGCCCCAGCATTTT
CDR3 protein: CASRSNWNQPQHF

V gene: TRBV5-1
J gene: TRBJ2-1
D gene: .
clone size: many
CDR3 DNA: TGCGCCAGCAGCTTGGCACAGGGAGGCTCCTACAATGAGCAGTTCTTC
CDR3 protein: CASSLAQGGSYNEQFF

V gene: TRBV4-3
J gene: TRBJ1-2
D gene: .
clone size: few
CDR3 DNA: TGCGCCAGCAGCCAAGTGGGAATGCTGGGCGGCTACACCTTC
CDR3 protein: CASSQVGMLGGYTF

V gene: TRBV7-2
J gene: TRBJ1-2
D gene: .
clone size: few
CDR3 DNA: TGTGCCAGCAGCGCAGGGAGGGCAGACTATGGCTACACCTTC
CDR3 protein: CASSAGRADYGYTF

V gene: TRBV4-3
J gene: TRBJ2-7
D gene: .
clone size: few
CDR3 DNA: TGCGCCAGCAGCCAATCCGTTCAGTCCTACGAGCAGTACTTC
CDR3 protein: CASSQSVQSYEQYF

V gene: TRBV9
J gene: TRBJ2-1
D gene: .
clone size: once
CDR3 DNA: TGTGCCAGCAGCGTAGCGGCTAGCTCCTACAATGAGCAGTTCTTC
CDR3 protein: CASSVAASSYNEQFF

V gene: TRBV12-3/TRBV12-4
J gene: TRBJ2-3
D gene: .
clone size: .
CDR3 DNA: TGTGCCAGCAGTTCCACAGGAGGGGCAGATACGCAGTATTTT
CDR3 protein: CASSSTGGADTQYF

V gene: TRBV28
J gene: TRBJ2-6
D gene: TRBD1
clone size: .
CDR3 DNA: TGTGCCAGCAGTTGGACAGGCCGCTCTGGGGCCAACGTCCTGACTTTC
CDR3 protein: CASSWTGRSGANVLTF